These T cell receptor beta chains were read from a single sample in a study of blood T cell repertoires in COVID-19. Data came from immunoSEQ multiplex PCR; TCRdb stores just in-frame clones and leaves some out. In the table there are 150,000 to 200,000 clones, more than 70% of which are singletons. Sequenced input: peripheral blood. The receptors shown here come from a human donor in a cohort sampled during active COVID-19. Both conserved end residues are trimmed from each CDR3. Fields, in order: V gene, J gene, CDR3 protein.

v_gene: TRBV7-6; j_gene: TRBJ2-3; CDR3aa: ASSWTDTSTDTQY
v_gene: TRBV5-6; j_gene: TRBJ2-2; CDR3aa: ASSLGLAGGTNTGELF
v_gene: TRBV3-1/TRBV3-2; j_gene: TRBJ1-5; CDR3aa: ASSQGAGNQPQH
v_gene: TRBV25-1; j_gene: TRBJ1-5; CDR3aa: ASSDGTTPYSNQPQH
v_gene: TRBV30; j_gene: TRBJ2-7; CDR3aa: AWCRTSGPYEQY
v_gene: TRBV30; j_gene: TRBJ2-3; CDR3aa: AWRTSGRGGDTQY
v_gene: TRBV29-1; j_gene: TRBJ2-1; CDR3aa: SVRLAGGPLPDEQF
v_gene: TRBV30; j_gene: TRBJ2-7; CDR3aa: AWSVLSGEQY
v_gene: TRBV7-8; j_gene: TRBJ2-7; CDR3aa: ASSSAPGLAAHEQY
v_gene: TRBV7-9; j_gene: TRBJ1-5; CDR3aa: ASSLGGDSNQPQH
v_gene: TRBV9; j_gene: TRBJ2-5; CDR3aa: ASSVAGDRLETQY
v_gene: TRBV7-8; j_gene: TRBJ1-4; CDR3aa: ASSLGGNGKKLF
v_gene: TRBV19; j_gene: TRBJ1-1; CDR3aa: ASRGQGITEAF
v_gene: TRBV30; j_gene: TRBJ2-2; CDR3aa: AWSVWQGTGELF
v_gene: TRBV9; j_gene: TRBJ1-1; CDR3aa: ASSDGQGITEAF
v_gene: TRBV10-3; j_gene: TRBJ2-1; CDR3aa: AISQGPRSGNEQF
v_gene: TRBV19; j_gene: TRBJ1-5; CDR3aa: ASTTTGRGQPQH
v_gene: TRBV5-8; j_gene: TRBJ1-5; CDR3aa: ASRGVGGGQPQH
v_gene: TRBV12-5; j_gene: TRBJ2-4; CDR3aa: ASGLVAGGFKNIQY
v_gene: TRBV25-1; j_gene: TRBJ2-3; CDR3aa: ASSRSSGGTDTQY
v_gene: TRBV24-1; j_gene: TRBJ2-1; CDR3aa: ATSDLGGSSYNEQF
v_gene: TRBV30; j_gene: TRBJ2-5; CDR3aa: AWTGSETQY
v_gene: TRBV5-4; j_gene: TRBJ1-1; CDR3aa: ASSAPGRNEAF
v_gene: TRBV6-2/TRBV6-3; j_gene: TRBJ1-5; CDR3aa: ASSSPGGTGPYSNQPQH
v_gene: TRBV27; j_gene: TRBJ1-5; CDR3aa: ASRLTGQGGNQPQH
v_gene: TRBV4-2; j_gene: TRBJ2-1; CDR3aa: ASSQATRKWQF
v_gene: TRBV7-8; j_gene: TRBJ2-1; CDR3aa: ASSRLAGGTNEQF
v_gene: TRBV7-2; j_gene: TRBJ1-1; CDR3aa: ASSILTGNTEAF
v_gene: TRBV28; j_gene: TRBJ1-5; CDR3aa: ASRYPRYNQPQH
v_gene: TRBV7-9; j_gene: TRBJ1-1; CDR3aa: ASSSGQGATEAF
v_gene: TRBV5-6; j_gene: TRBJ2-3; CDR3aa: ATQAGTGGTDTQY
v_gene: TRBV5-1; j_gene: TRBJ1-3; CDR3aa: ASSLGALGSSGNTIY
v_gene: TRBV5-4; j_gene: TRBJ2-3; CDR3aa: ASRRTSGRLDTQY
v_gene: TRBV9; j_gene: TRBJ1-6; CDR3aa: ASSELQGNSPLH
v_gene: TRBV10-3; j_gene: TRBJ2-4; CDR3aa: AISELPGQSAKNIQY
v_gene: TRBV27; j_gene: TRBJ2-2; CDR3aa: ASRRTSGANTGELF
v_gene: TRBV24-1; j_gene: TRBJ1-2; CDR3aa: ATSDSGQDYGYT
v_gene: TRBV30; j_gene: TRBJ1-2; CDR3aa: AWRRDFANYGYT
v_gene: TRBV6-6; j_gene: TRBJ2-1; CDR3aa: ASRRGNKRGLYNEQF
v_gene: TRBV7-6; j_gene: TRBJ1-1; CDR3aa: ASRLTGQENTEAF
v_gene: TRBV3-1/TRBV3-2; j_gene: TRBJ1-1; CDR3aa: ASSQDFGGGEAF
v_gene: TRBV19; j_gene: TRBJ2-1; CDR3aa: ASSGQGPSVEQF
v_gene: TRBV7-2; j_gene: TRBJ1-4; CDR3aa: ASSLTGREKLF
v_gene: TRBV7-2; j_gene: TRBJ2-5; CDR3aa: ASSFQTGGAETQY
v_gene: TRBV4-3; j_gene: TRBJ2-5; CDR3aa: ASSLGTKEETQY
v_gene: TRBV15; j_gene: TRBJ1-6; CDR3aa: ATSRDMGQGGSPLH
v_gene: TRBV6-2/TRBV6-3; j_gene: TRBJ2-7; CDR3aa: ASSYQGFHEQY
v_gene: TRBV7-8; j_gene: TRBJ2-1; CDR3aa: ASSPSGASYNEQF
v_gene: TRBV19; j_gene: TRBJ2-3; CDR3aa: ASSHGLAGGSITDTQY
v_gene: TRBV2; j_gene: TRBJ2-2; CDR3aa: ASTVGTGELF
v_gene: TRBV12-3/TRBV12-4; j_gene: TRBJ1-5; CDR3aa: ASQAPGQPQH
v_gene: TRBV5-3; j_gene: TRBJ2-6; CDR3aa: ARSSGQGSTSFSGANVLT
v_gene: TRBV9; j_gene: TRBJ1-4; CDR3aa: ASSTDTSTNEKLF
v_gene: TRBV6-6; j_gene: TRBJ1-4; CDR3aa: ASSSNSRGLREKLF
v_gene: TRBV3-1/TRBV3-2; j_gene: TRBJ1-3; CDR3aa: ASSRNLRAASSGNTIY